The clone carrying this T cell receptor beta chain was detected only a few times. CDR1 LGHNA and CDR2 YNFKEQ come from the germline V gene. V shed 6 bases, J shed 2 bases, and the junction held 9 bases outside the gene matches. The CDR3 length is 15 residues. This record comes from a study of patients and donors after allogeneic stem cell transplantation. TCRdb analysed the RT-PCR reads with MiXCR anew, one entry per CDR3 protein. The sample consists of roughly 940,000 distinct CDR3 sequences, more than 15% of them appearing once. The chain links TRBV4-2 to TRBJ2-7; 8 nucleotides match TRBD1. The receptor's source is a human donor who was either an allogeneic HSCT recipient or a stem cell or donor lymphocyte infusion donor (not recorded which). It is not recorded whose cells these are; they may come from a transplant donor. Sequenced sample: blood, either unsorted or a sorted T cell fraction (not recorded which). The CDR3 protein is CASRRYGTGAYEQYF. The DNA of the CDR3 is TGTGCCAGCAGACGCTACGGGACAGGCGCCTACGAGCAGTACTTC.